The clone carrying this T cell receptor (beta chain) was seen at least ten times. Its ends do not fully match the called genes, so a read error is possible. The sequenced template was RNA, covering the TCR beta CDR3 region. RT-PCR in the first round used HTBI primers; a second-round multiplex PCR followed. TCRdb analysed the multiplex PCR reads with MiXCR anew, one entry per CDR3 protein. The top ten clones hold roughly 5.8% of a sample with under 200,000 distinct CDR3 sequences, 30% to 45% of them seen once. These data come from a study of Graves' ophthalmopathy and Graves' hyperthyroidism. What was sequenced was peripheral blood. The TCR was taken from a woman in her thirties or forties with Graves' ophthalmopathy.

The CDR3 here is CAGSWSGGGNEQYF. CDR3 DNA sequence: TGTGCCGGCAGTTGGTCAGGGGGTGGGAACGAGCAGTACTTC. The rearrangement joins TRBV28 to TRBJ2-7, with 7 bases that match TRBD1. This CDR3 has 14 amino acids. Germline V gene sequence: CDR1 MDHEN, CDR2 SYDVKM.